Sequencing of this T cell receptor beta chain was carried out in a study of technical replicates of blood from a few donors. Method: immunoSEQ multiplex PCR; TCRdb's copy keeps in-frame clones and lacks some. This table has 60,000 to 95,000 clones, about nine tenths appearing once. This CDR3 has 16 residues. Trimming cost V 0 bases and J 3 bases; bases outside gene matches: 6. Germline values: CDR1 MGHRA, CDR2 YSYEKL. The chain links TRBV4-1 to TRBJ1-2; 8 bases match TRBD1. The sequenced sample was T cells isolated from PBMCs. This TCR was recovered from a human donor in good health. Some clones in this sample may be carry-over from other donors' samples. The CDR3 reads CASSQETGAGYYGYTF. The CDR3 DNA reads TGCGCCAGCAGCCAAGAGACAGGGGCAGGTTACTATGGCTACACCTTC.